Listed below are T cell receptor beta chains from one sample, sequenced in a study of CDR3 diversity in severe acne. Using its own MiXCR run on the PCR reads, TCRdb lists one record per CDR3 protein. The table records some 84,000 distinct CDR3 sequences, about 50% of them present only once. Specimen: blood. Receptors were obtained from a male donor in good health, serving as a control. The CDR3 runs from the conserved cysteine through the conserved F or W. Each record gives: V gene, J gene, clone size, D gene, CDR3 length, CDR3 protein. D genes are given only for firm matches. Part of the rows lack a size; the others show once, few, many or a class for expanded clones.

>TRBV20-1|TRBJ2-3|NA|TRBD2|15
CSARDVGGGTDTQYF
>TRBV20-1|TRBJ2-2|NA|TRBD2|16
CSARSAGAGGGGELFF
>TRBV27|TRBJ1-6|many|TRBD1|15
CASSSSDRVNSPLHF
>TRBV12-3/TRBV12-4|TRBJ2-5|NA|NA|15
CASSLRALNQETQYF
>TRBV20-1|TRBJ1-1|NA|NA|13
CSASPGEEAEAFF
>TRBV25-1|TRBJ1-6|NA|NA|13
CASNPRGNSPLHF
>TRBV6-6|TRBJ2-7|few|TRBD2|17
CASSYSGAGASSYEQYF
>TRBV24-1|TRBJ2-5|many|TRBD1|15
CATSDLTTGIETQYF
>TRBV5-1|TRBJ2-3|NA|TRBD1|17
CASHFSGQGDTTDTQYF
>TRBV7-9|TRBJ1-2|many|NA|11
CASSAGYWHTF
>TRBV7-2|TRBJ2-3|NA|NA|13
CASSSSETDTQYF
>TRBV7-9|TRBJ1-2|NA|NA|14
CASYRALGDYGYTF
>TRBV7-9|TRBJ2-6|NA|NA|16
CASSPKQGAGASVLTF
>TRBV25-1|TRBJ1-5|few|NA|14
CASSDRGYGQPQHF
>TRBV20-1|TRBJ2-5|few|TRBD1|14
CSARDGTGRETQYF
>TRBV19|TRBJ1-1|NA|NA|15
CASSIVWTPNTEAFF
>TRBV4-1|TRBJ2-7|NA|NA|12
CASSQVVGEQYF
>TRBV6-2/TRBV6-3|TRBJ1-1|many|NA|16
CASSYSTKGGNTEAFF
>TRBV2|TRBJ2-7|medium-sized|NA|13
CASSAGGGLKQYF
>TRBV5-1|TRBJ1-4|NA|NA|13
CDSSQRQNEKLFF
>TRBV19|TRBJ1-1|NA|NA|14
CASCGRMQRTEAFF
>TRBV9|TRBJ2-3|NA|NA|14
CASSEQDRTDTQYF
>TRBV9|TRBJ2-2|many|TRBD1|15
CASSVLTGGTGELFF
>TRBV7-7|TRBJ2-5|NA|TRBD2|16
CASSLGLAGSSETQYF
>TRBV7-8|TRBJ2-5|NA|NA|15
CASSLGLGREETQYF
>TRBV7-3|TRBJ2-5|NA|NA|13
CASSLGAGETQYF
>TRBV25-1|TRBJ1-1|many|NA|11
CASRGGSEAFF
>TRBV5-1|TRBJ1-1|many|NA|14
CASSIAPPNTEAFF